The source of this T cell receptor beta chain is a study of shared clonotypes between healthy human individuals (dated by TCRdb to about 2020). Describing the broader study: The cohort comprised a couple of women and a few men aged 18 to 49 years. Each donor's leukapheresis produced roughly between roughly 0.85 and 10 billion PBMCs. For each donor, three plates each were used for CD4 naive and CD4 memory, two plates were used for CD8 naive, and one plate was used for CD8 memory. The study deeply sequenced blood TCR repertoires of five healthy adults to estimate repertoire size and the extent of clonotype sharing between individuals. To increase sequencing depth and limit assay-specific biases, different laboratories used diverse techniques to prepare libraries and sequence TCR repertoires.

The paper as a whole reports these results and caveats: Naive subsets generally had larger estimated clonotype richness than memory subsets did. Roughly 5.2% of naive CD4, 3.5% of naive CD8, around 2.3% of memory CD4, and about 0.4% of memory CD8 clonotypes were shared across several donors. Compared with non-shared clonotypes, clonotypes shared by all four sorted-subset donors had higher generation probabilities. Based on pairwise subsampling, the degree of clonotype sharing among donors was expected to be affected by sequencing depth. The genetic and exposure-history diversity represented was limited by the small number of donors. Only blood was sampled, and tissue TCR repertoires likely differ from those in blood. Incomplete sequencing was indicated by rarefaction of sorted-subset datasets, despite the large sequencing depth.

TCR CDR3 regions were amplified from genomic DNA by multiplex PCR using the deep immunoSEQ assay. For each cell subset, the extracted genomic DNA was distributed evenly across all wells of several immunoSEQ 96-well plates, and each plate served as one replicate. For sorted subsets, each replicate PCR was loaded with approximately 190 ng genomic DNA, equivalent to about 30,000 T cell genomes. Purified libraries were measured with a Qubit 3.0 fluorometer, size-checked on a Bioanalyzer 2100, and measured again with the KAPA Library Quantification kit. Each immunoSEQ 96-well plate was sequenced on its own single-read 150-cycle Illumina NextSeq 550 flow cell. In the source study's methods: Because the immunoSEQ output included only junctional sequences and no quality scores, the filtering could not be the same as the filtering used for full-length reads. Sequences were annotated with PyIR, a Python wrapper for IgBLAST v1.9, and V/J genes and CDR3 were assigned using IMGT germline references. Reads were removed for weak V/J assignments (E-value above 1e-6), missing CDR3, stop codons, out-of-frame junctions, or ambiguous translated residues. V3J clonotypes were defined as sequences sharing an identical inferred V gene, J gene, and CDR3 amino acid sequence. The percentage overlap between two repertoires was calculated by dividing the number of shared unique clonotypes by the size of the smaller repertoire. RTK rarefaction, the Chao1 estimator, and Recon v2.1 estimates of unobserved clonotypes were used to assess repertoire richness. Generation probabilities for all TCRbeta clonotypes obtained by the gDNA method from a few donors were computed using OLGA. TCRdb took this table from immuneACCESS and kept in-frame rearrangements with V and J called. Such tables lack part of the clones; where checked against another copy, unresolved V genes explain under half of the gap, and the rest is unexplained. V and J calls and clone size are given by that table; D and trimming were obtained from the DNA. The sample data list hundreds of thousands of clones, and more than 95% of these were observed just once. Jointly, the top ten make up approximately 0.057% of the sample.

The germline V gene supplies CDR1 SGHVS and CDR2 FNYEAQ. V and J are trimmed by 5 bases and 5 bases, and the gene matches miss 14 bases of the junction. The CDR3 runs 17 amino acids, cysteine and phenylalanine included. Just CDR3 DNA is preserved here, 51 bases in frame from base 1. The donors were healthy, HIV-negative adults who had no recently reported acute infections or vaccinations. Every donor was a Caucasian adult living in Nashville, Tennessee, USA. CD4+ T cells were enriched by magnetic negative selection, after which naive cells were positively selected on CD45RA and the negative fraction was taken as the memory subset. Blood was obtained by leukapheresis, after which PBMCs were separated by Ficoll-Histopaque density gradient centrifugation and cryopreserved in liquid nitrogen vapor phase. Purity and quantity of every magnetically sorted T cell population were checked by analytical flow cytometry. Genomic DNA was isolated from each sorted fraction and quantified by UV absorbance on a Nanodrop 2000c.

In the case of this clone: No antigen is known for it. No clone much larger than this one lies a single base away; base qualities are absent.

The rearranged segments are TRBV7-6 and TRBJ2-2; TRBD2 agrees with 7 junctional bases. This TCR derives from a woman between 25 and 40 years old in good health. The sample was naive CD4+ T cells sorted from blood. The cell subset or site label of this sample denotes: CD45RA+ positively selected. The CDR3 reads CASSPIGGSGDTGELFF. DNA sequence: TGTGCCAGCAGCCCTATCGGCGGGAGCGGGGATACCGGGGAGCTGTTTTTT.